Listed below are T cell receptor beta chains from one sample, sequenced in a study of blood T cell repertoires in COVID-19. Some clones are missing from TCRdb's copy, which holds only in-frame ones; the method was immunoSEQ multiplex PCR. The profile covers roughly 120,000 clones, with approximately 90% appearing a single time and 1.8% taken by the ten largest. The sequencing sample was made of peripheral blood. The receptors were gathered from a human donor with active COVID-19. The donor label of this sample is uncertain. CDR3s include the opening cysteine and the closing phenylalanine or tryptophan. A D gene is named only where the DNA matches it firmly. The size field is filled for only some rows; it gives once, few, many or a size class.

CDR3 length	D gene	V gene	clone size	J gene	CDR3 protein	CDR3 DNA
16	NA	TRBV4-2	NA	TRBJ2-3	CASSQGLAGGTDTQYF	TGTGCCAGCAGCCAAGGGCTGGCAGGGGGGACAGATACGCAGTATTTT
13	NA	TRBV19	NA	TRBJ2-5	CASSMGGGETQYF	TGTGCCAGTAGTATGGGAGGGGGAGAGACCCAGTACTTC
15	NA	TRBV6-5	NA	TRBJ2-3	CASSYSVGLTDTQYF	TGTGCCAGCAGTTACTCGGTCGGTCTCACAGATACGCAGTATTTT
13	NA	TRBV30	NA	TRBJ2-7	CAWSVSLAQEQYF	TGTGCCTGGAGTGTAAGTCTAGCGCAGGAGCAGTACTTC
12	NA	TRBV7-2	NA	TRBJ1-6	CASSHSGSPLHF	TGTGCCAGCAGTCACAGCGGTTCACCCCTCCACTTT
19	TRBD1	TRBV11-2	NA	TRBJ2-7	CASSLAPPTKGAPDSEQYF	TGTGCCAGCAGCTTAGCCCCGCCGACCAAGGGGGCGCCCGACAGCGAGCAGTACTTC
15	NA	TRBV7-9	NA	TRBJ2-5	CASSLLGLTQETQYF	TGTGCCAGCAGCTTACTCGGACTCACCCAAGAGACCCAGTACTTC
15	NA	TRBV27	NA	TRBJ2-2	CASFPGSPLTGELFF	TGTGCCAGCTTCCCGGGATCCCCCCTGACCGGGGAGCTGTTTTTT
14	NA	TRBV4-3	NA	TRBJ2-1	CASSQYSGYNEQFF	TGCGCCAGCAGCCAATATAGCGGATACAATGAGCAGTTCTTC
14	NA	TRBV29-1	NA	TRBJ1-4	CSVEDTHSRYGLFF	TGCAGCGTTGAAGATACCCACAGCCGATATGGACTGTTTTTT
15	TRBD1	TRBV18	NA	TRBJ1-1	CASSPSGGKDTEAFF	TGTGCCAGCTCACCTTCAGGGGGTAAGGACACTGAAGCTTTCTTT
16	NA	TRBV5-4	NA	TRBJ1-3	CASSLDTGSSGNTIYF	TGTGCCAGCAGCTTGGACACAGGAAGCTCTGGAAACACCATATATTTT
16	NA	TRBV5-1	NA	TRBJ1-1	CASSWGGRQTNTEAFF	TGCGCCAGCAGCTGGGGAGGGAGACAGACGAACACTGAAGCTTTCTTT
15	TRBD2	TRBV5-1	few	TRBJ2-5	CASSFSSGGEETQYF	TGCGCCAGCAGCTTCTCTAGCGGGGGGGAAGAGACCCAGTACTTC
15	NA	TRBV28	NA	TRBJ1-5	CASSSGSEGSQPQHF	TGTGCCAGCAGTTCCGGGTCGGAGGGGAGCCAGCCCCAGCATTTT
15	TRBD2	TRBV7-9	NA	TRBJ2-5	CASVYGGSPQETQYF	TGTGCCAGCGTCTACGGGGGGAGCCCCCAAGAGACCCAGTACTTC
17	NA	TRBV4-3	NA	TRBJ2-3	CASSLDFAGLDSDTQYF	TGCGCCAGCAGCCTTGACTTCGCGGGACTGGATTCGGATACGCAGTATTTT
19	TRBD2	TRBV5-1	NA	TRBJ2-3	CASSNPRGAGRTSTDTQYF	TGCGCCAGCAGCAACCCGCGGGGGGCGGGGCGGACTAGCACAGATACGCAGTATTTT
16	TRBD1	TRBV7-9	NA	TRBJ2-1	CASSLARDRAYNEQFF	TGTGCCAGCAGCTTAGCGAGGGACAGGGCCTACAATGAGCAGTTCTTC
13	NA	TRBV27	NA	TRBJ1-2	CASSLTANYGYTF	TGTGCCAGCAGTCTGACAGCTAACTATGGCTACACCTTC
14	TRBD1	TRBV5-1	once	TRBJ1-5	CASSWGQGNQPQHF	TGCGCCAGCAGCTGGGGACAGGGGAATCAGCCCCAGCATTTT
14	NA	TRBV27	once	TRBJ1-2	CASSLFFRGYGYTF	TGTGCCAGCAGTTTATTTTTCAGGGGCTATGGCTACACCTTC
16	NA	TRBV6-2/TRBV6-3	NA	TRBJ1-5	CASTPWRTDSNQPQHF	TGTGCCAGCACCCCCTGGCGGACAGATAGCAATCAGCCCCAGCATTTT
17	TRBD1	TRBV18	once	TRBJ1-2	CASSQLGTGTANYGYTF	TGTGCCAGCTCACAACTCGGGACAGGGACAGCTAACTATGGCTACACCTTC
15	NA	TRBV3-1/TRBV3-2	few	TRBJ2-1	CASSQDGGKDNEQFF	TGTGCCAGCAGCCAAGACGGGGGTAAAGACAATGAGCAGTTCTTC
15	NA	TRBV7-9	NA	TRBJ2-5	CASSSTISGPETQYF	TGTGCCAGCAGTTCTACCATTAGCGGTCCGGAGACCCAGTACTTC
11	NA	TRBV20-1	NA	TRBJ1-2	CSAAGDYGYTF	TGCAGCGCCGCCGGAGACTATGGCTACACCTTC
15	NA	TRBV11-2	NA	TRBJ2-2	CASSLQGLNTGELFF	TGTGCCAGCAGCTTACAGGGTCTTAACACCGGGGAGCTGTTTTTT
11	NA	TRBV2	NA	TRBJ2-1	CASRAAGEGFF	TGTGCCAGCAGGGCAGCCGGTGAGGGGTTCTTC
14	NA	TRBV6-1	NA	TRBJ1-1	CASSDRQGNTEAFF	TGTGCCAGCAGTGACAGGCAGGGGAACACTGAAGCTTTCTTT
15	TRBD2	TRBV2	NA	TRBJ2-7	CASSDRGLAGDEQYF	TGTGCCAGCAGCGACCGCGGACTAGCGGGTGACGAGCAGTACTTC
17	TRBD2	TRBV5-1	NA	TRBJ2-1	CASSPGTSGGTGNEQFF	TGCGCCAGCAGCCCGGGGACTAGCGGGGGGACGGGCAATGAGCAGTTCTTC
13	NA	TRBV6-2/TRBV6-3	few	TRBJ1-1	CASSYLGSTEAFF	TGTGCCAGCAGTTACCTGGGCAGCACTGAAGCTTTCTTT
14	TRBD2	TRBV9	few	TRBJ2-7	CASSVLAGDYEQYF	TGTGCCAGCAGTGTACTAGCGGGGGACTACGAGCAGTACTTC
13	NA	TRBV4-3	NA	TRBJ1-2	CASSPRTDYGYTF	TGCGCCAGCAGCCCTCGGACAGACTATGGCTACACCTTC
16	TRBD1	TRBV5-6	once	TRBJ1-1	CASTRGFTGVNTEAFF	TGTGCCAGCACAAGGGGGTTTACAGGGGTCAACACTGAAGCTTTCTTT
14	TRBD1	TRBV5-1	NA	TRBJ1-4	CASSLGQENEKLFF	TGCGCCAGCAGCCTGGGACAGGAAAATGAAAAACTGTTTTTT
16	TRBD2	TRBV27	NA	TRBJ2-3	CASSLTSGGLGDTQYF	TGTGCCAGCAGTTTAACAAGCGGGGGGCTGGGAGATACGCAGTATTTT
16	TRBD2	TRBV5-4	NA	TRBJ2-5	CASSPGLAGGLGTQYF	TGTGCCAGCAGCCCGGGACTAGCGGGGGGGTTGGGGACCCAGTACTTC
13	NA	TRBV5-1	NA	TRBJ2-7	CASSLPGVYEQYF	TGCGCCAGCAGCTTGCCGGGGGTCTACGAGCAGTACTTC
14	NA	TRBV5-1	once	TRBJ2-7	CASSLDASSYEQYF	TGCGCCAGCAGCTTGGACGCCAGCTCCTACGAGCAGTACTTC
14	NA	TRBV27	NA	TRBJ1-1	CASQNQGWGTEAFF	TGTGCCAGCCAAAATCAGGGGTGGGGCACTGAAGCTTTCTTT
15	NA	TRBV5-8	once	TRBJ1-2	CASSFPRLIFYGYTF	TGTGCCAGCAGCTTTCCGCGACTGATTTTTTATGGCTACACCTTC
15	NA	TRBV10-3	NA	TRBJ2-3	CAISDLGGSTDTQYF	TGTGCCATCAGTGATTTAGGCGGTAGCACAGATACGCAGTATTTT
13	NA	TRBV5-6	NA	TRBJ2-7	CASSLVWASEQYF	TGTGCCAGCAGCTTGGTTTGGGCATCCGAGCAGTACTTC
13	NA	TRBV5-6	NA	TRBJ1-2	CASSLVQGGGYTF	TGTGCCAGCAGCTTGGTACAGGGCGGGGGCTACACCTTC
14	TRBD2	TRBV7-3	NA	TRBJ2-1	CACSQRGGYNEQFF	TGTGCCTGCTCCCAGCGGGGGGGGTACAATGAGCAGTTCTTC
13	NA	TRBV19	once	TRBJ2-4	CASRTGVWEIQYF	TGTGCCAGTAGAACGGGGGTCTGGGAGATTCAGTACTTC
15	TRBD1	TRBV18	NA	TRBJ1-1	CASSPKTGLNTEAFF	TGTGCCAGCTCACCAAAGACAGGGTTGAACACTGAAGCTTTCTTT
14	NA	TRBV9	few	TRBJ2-5	CASSVSLERFTQYF	TGTGCCAGCAGCGTGAGCCTAGAGAGATTTACCCAGTACTTC
13	TRBD2	TRBV12-3/TRBV12-4	NA	TRBJ2-1	CAGAGGPYNEQFF	TGTGCCGGCGCGGGGGGGCCCTACAATGAGCAGTTCTTC
15	NA	TRBV11-2	NA	TRBJ1-2	CASSFGTGFFGGYTF	TGTGCCAGCAGCTTTGGTACAGGCTTTTTCGGCGGCTACACCTTC
12	TRBD1	TRBV19	few	TRBJ1-5	CASSLGQSAQHF	TGTGCCAGTAGTTTGGGACAGTCGGCCCAGCATTTT
13	NA	TRBV12-3/TRBV12-4	NA	TRBJ2-7	CASSEHDAYEQYF	TGTGCCAGCAGTGAACACGATGCCTACGAGCAGTACTTC
16	NA	TRBV24-1	NA	TRBJ2-1	CATSDSRTGTYNEQFF	TGTGCCACCAGTGATTCCAGGACGGGGACCTACAATGAGCAGTTCTTC
13	NA	TRBV7-7	NA	TRBJ2-7	CASSLAIAYEQYF	TGTGCCAGCAGCTTAGCGATAGCGTACGAGCAGTACTTC
12	NA	TRBV5-1	NA	TRBJ1-4	CASSRSGEKLFF	TGCGCCAGCAGCCGTTCGGGGGAAAAACTGTTTTTT
11	NA	TRBV20-1	NA	TRBJ2-5	CSARLGETQYF	TGCAGTGCTCGACTAGGAGAGACCCAGTACTTC
14	NA	TRBV6-2/TRBV6-3	NA	TRBJ2-7	CASSYSSQNYEQYF	TGTGCCAGCAGTTACTCGTCACAGAACTACGAGCAGTACTTC
17	TRBD1	TRBV6-2/TRBV6-3	once	TRBJ2-1	CASSYSRDRAPIVEQFF	TGTGCCAGCAGTTACTCCCGGGACAGGGCCCCTATAGTTGAGCAGTTCTTC